Following are 30 T cell receptor beta chains from one sample sequenced in a study of shared clonotypes between healthy human individuals. The data were produced by immunoSEQ multiplex PCR, yet TCRdb's version contains in-frame clones alone and is incomplete. The profile shows 2,500,000 or so clones, about 92% of them singletons. Sequences were obtained from naive CD4+ T cells sorted from blood. Subset noted: CD45RA+ positively selected. The receptors were sampled from a man between 18 and 29 years old in good health.

The chain joins TRBV19 to TRBJ1-5, with TRBD1 identical over 7 bases. With V trimmed by 5 bases and J by 4 bases, 5 bases remained unmatched. This CDR3 region has 14 residues. CDR1 is LNHDA, CDR2 SQIVND, per germline (reference sequence). CDR3 nucleotides: TGTGCCAGTAGTCCAGGGGGGAATAATCAGCCCCAGCATTTT. Amino acid sequence: CASSPGGNNQPQHF.

Here the CDR3 reads CASRGQGDYEQYF. CDR3 in DNA: TGTGCCAGCAGGGGACAGGGCGACTACGAGCAGTACTTC. The chain combines TRBV28 with TRBJ2-7; 9 nucleotides line up with TRBD1. This CDR3 has 13 residues. Germline CDR1 is MDHEN and CDR2 is SYDVKM. The V segment lost 6 bases and the J segment 3 bases; nucleotides outside the gene matches: 3.

V and J are TRBV5-1 and TRBJ2-7; TRBD2 might be the D (5 bases). From germline, CDR1 is SGHRS and CDR2 YFSETQ. The CDR3 runs 16 residues. V was cut by 1 base and J by 5 bases, with 19 bases left in between. The CDR3 sequence: CASSLTGRGTEDEQYF. CDR3 nucleotides: TGCGCCAGCAGCTTGACGGGTCGGGGAACGGAGGACGAGCAGTACTTC.

This clone was found a few times. The chain uses TRBV19 and TRBJ1-1; D uncertain. V gave up 6 bases and J gave up 3 bases, with 8 bases separating them. CDR1 and CDR2 (germline): LNHDA, SQIVND (reference sequence). CDR3 length: 12 amino acids. The CDR3 nucleotides are TGTGCCAGTAGGGGCAGCTACACTGAAGCTTTCTTT. The encoded protein is CASRGSYTEAFF.

About this clone itself: This likely comes from a read error, as the CDR3 has no conserved phenylalanine or tryptophan at its end. The chain uses TRBV5-6 and TRBJ1-6; TRBD1 is a possible D gene (5 bases). Germline CDR1 and CDR2: SGHDT and YYEEEE. V was pared by 4 bases and J by 9 bases, with 14 bases between. The CDR3 runs 14 residues. The CDR3 DNA reads as TGTGCCAGCAGCCGCCAAGGGGCCGGTTCACCCCTCCACCTT. This gives the protein CASSRQGAGSPLHL.

The chain is built from TRBV28 and TRBJ1-1, with 8 bases identical to TRBD1. The CDR3 loop spans 14 amino acids. Germline V CDR1 and CDR2: MDHEN, SYDVKM. V lost 2 bases, J lost 11 bases, and 10 bases stayed unmatched. In nucleotides, the CDR3 is TGTGCCAGCAGTTTACAGGGGGCCTCGCTTCGTGCTTTCTTT. Translation gives CASSLQGASLRAFF.

The V call is TRBV7-3, the J call TRBJ2-3, with D perhaps TRBD2 (5 bases). V was pared by 3 bases and J by 4 bases, with 8 bases between. The germline V gene encodes CDR1 SGHTA and CDR2 FQGTGA. There are 13 residues in the CDR3. The CDR3 loop reads CASSFSRADTQYF. As DNA, the CDR3 is TGTGCCAGCAGCTTCTCGCGGGCAGATACGCAGTATTTT.

J is TRBJ2-7 and V is TRBV30; unclear D gene. The CDR3 loop spans 18 amino acids. Germline CDR1 reads GTSNPN; CDR2 reads SVGIG (reference sequence). With 6 bases removed from V and 3 bases from J, the gap between germline ends came to 30 bases. CDR3 residues: CACTHRRTASRLSYEQYF. For the CDR3, the DNA is TGTGCCTGCACACATCGTAGGACGGCGTCACGCTTAAGCTACGAGCAGTACTTC.

This chain connects TRBV7-8 to TRBJ2-5; D is unclear. V shed 5 bases and J shed 4 bases, with 17 bases lying between them. The CDR3 spans 15 residues. CDR1 and CDR2 from the germline V gene are SGHVS and FQNEAQ. CDR3 sequence: CASSPSNAAIETQYF. The CDR3 DNA reads as TGTGCCAGCAGCCCCAGTAACGCCGCCATAGAGACCCAGTACTTC.

This clone has more than one count but fewer than ten. The V and J genes are TRBV5-4 and TRBJ1-2, with D perhaps TRBD1 (6 bases). The germline V and J ends were trimmed by 9 bases and 6 bases, with 12 bases remaining between them. Germline V gene lookup returns CDR1 SGHNT and CDR2 YYREEE (reference sequence). CDR3 length equals 11 residues. The CDR3 region is CAIPYRDGYTF. The CDR3 DNA sequence: TGTGCCATTCCCTACAGGGATGGCTACACCTTC. The full variable domain, its missing parts supplied by reference TRBV5-4 and TRBJ1-2, is ETGVTQSPTHLIKTRGQQVTLRCSSQSGHNTVSWYQQALGQGPQFIFQYYREEENGRGNFPPRFSGLQFPNYSSELNVNALELDDSALYLCAIPYRDGYTFGSGTRLTVV.

This rearrangement joins TRBV5-6 to TRBJ2-3; 15 nucleotides agree with TRBD2. J was trimmed by 2 bases and V by 1 base; bases with no gene match: 5. Germline CDR1 reads SGHDT; CDR2 reads YYEEEE. The CDR3 loop spans 18 amino acids. The CDR3 DNA is TGTGCCAGCAGCTTGTTGGGACTAGCGGGGGGTCCCACAGATACGCAGTATTTT. This gives the protein CASSLLGLAGGPTDTQYF.

This sequence joins TRBV14 and TRBJ1-1; D ambiguous. Trimming stripped 4 bases from V and 1 base from J, with 13 bases between. The CDR3 consists of 15 residues. Looked up from germline, CDR1 is SGHDN and CDR2 is FVKESK. CDR3 protein: CASSPESWENTEAFF. CDR3 in DNA: TGTGCCAGCAGCCCAGAATCGTGGGAGAACACTGAAGCTTTCTTT.

In this sample, this clone turned up a few times. This rearrangement joins TRBV9 to TRBJ2-2; D is unresolved. Germline CDR1 and CDR2: SGDLS and YYNGEE. The CDR3 loop spans 14 amino acids. Trimming shortened V by 5 bases and J by 4 bases, and 12 bases separated the two germline ends. The CDR3, as DNA: TGTGCCAGCAGTCTCCGAGCAACCACCGGGGAGCTGTTTTTT. As protein: CASSLRATTGELFF.

This rearrangement joins TRBV5-4 to TRBJ1-2, with TRBD1 identical over 9 bases. The CDR3 length is 14 residues. The germline CDR1 and CDR2 sequences are SGHNT and YYREEE (reference sequence). J gave up 3 bases and V 7 bases, and 7 bases lay outside the gene matches. In DNA, the CDR3 is TGTGCCAGCGGCCGGACAGGGGATCACTATGGCTACACCTTC. Translation gives CASGRTGDHYGYTF.

This sequence joins TRBV28 and TRBJ2-7; 12 bases are a match to TRBD1. This CDR3 is 17 amino acids long. Germline assignment: CDR1 MDHEN and CDR2 SYDVKM. Trimming cost V 2 bases and J 3 bases; bases outside gene matches: 8. CDR3 DNA sequence: TGTGCCAGCAGTTTAAGGGGACAGGGGGCCCTACGCTACGAGCAGTACTTC. The encoded protein is CASSLRGQGALRYEQYF.

This clone has a single count. This chain joins TRBV30 and TRBJ2-5, with TRBD1 identical over 9 bases. CDR1 and CDR2 from the germline V gene are GTSNPN and SVGIG (reference sequence). Losses at the gene ends were 3 bases for V and 2 bases for J; bases not matched to a gene: 4. The length of the CDR3 is 14 residues. The CDR3 region is CAWSLGQGQETQYF. The CDR3, as DNA: TGTGCCTGGAGCCTCGGACAGGGGCAAGAGACCCAGTACTTC.

The rearrangement joins TRBV2 to TRBJ2-4; TRBD2 might be the D (6 bases). Germline CDR1 is SNHLY and CDR2 is FYNNEI. V lost 8 bases and J lost 7, with 15 bases in between. This CDR3 spans 13 amino acids. The CDR3 coding sequence is TGTGCCAGCGCCCCAACGGGACTCAACATTCAGTACTTC. Its translation is CASAPTGLNIQYF.

This chain connects TRBV4-1 to TRBJ2-1; 10 nucleotides align to TRBD2. Germline CDR1 reads MGHRA; CDR2 reads YSYEKL. This CDR3 has 16 residues. V gave up 2 bases and J gave up 1 base; unmatched junction bases: 2. CDR3 nucleotide sequence: TGCGCCAGCAGCCAACGGACTAGCGGATCCTACAATGAGCAGTTCTTC. Translating it yields CASSQRTSGSYNEQFF.

V is TRBV30 and J is TRBJ1-5, with 9 bases fitting TRBD1. Germline V lookup: CDR1 GTSNPN, CDR2 SVGIG (reference sequence). Trimming took 2 bases from V and 4 from J; bases not matched to a gene: 9. This CDR3 contains 16 residues. Written as DNA, the CDR3 is TGTGCCTGGAGTCCTCTAGGGGGGACAGGGAATCAGCCCCAGCATTTT. Translation gives CAWSPLGGTGNQPQHF.

This rearrangement joins TRBV10-2 to TRBJ2-7; 11 bases are a match to TRBD2. Looked up from germline, CDR1 is WSHSY and CDR2 is SAAADI. The ends lost 8 bases at V and 4 bases at J; junction bases unmatched: 7. The CDR3 covers 14 residues. The CDR3 nucleotides are TGCGCCAGCGGAGTAGCGGGAGGGACGTACGAGCAGTACTTC. This codes for CASGVAGGTYEQYF.

The rearrangement joins TRBV11-2 to TRBJ2-7; 7 bases agree with TRBD2. The germline gives CDR1 SGHAT, CDR2 FQNNGV. There are 17 residues in the CDR3. J was trimmed by 3 bases and V by 2 bases; bases with no gene match: 13. CDR3 in DNA: TGTGCCAGCAGCTTAAATGCTCGGCCGACTAGCTACTACGAGCAGTACTTC. Amino acid sequence: CASSLNARPTSYYEQYF.

The V and J genes are TRBV14 and TRBJ1-1; D uncertain. This CDR3 has 16 amino acids. In germline, CDR1 is SGHDN, CDR2 FVKESK. The ends were cut back, 0 bases at V and 3 bases at J, with 14 bases in the middle. The CDR3 region has the DNA TGTGCCAGCAGCCAAGATCTGGGCACGGTGGACACTGAAGCTTTCTTT. Protein sequence: CASSQDLGTVDTEAFF.

CDR3 protein: CASSQRPWTEQYF. The CDR3 DNA sequence: TGTGCCAGCTCGCAAAGACCCTGGACCGAGCAGTACTTC. The chain combines TRBV6-1 with TRBJ2-5; D is unresolved. The J call is uncertain, as TRBJ2-7 better fits the DNA end. The germline V gene has CDR1 MNHNS and CDR2 SASEGT. This CDR3 spans 13 amino acids.

Concerning this clone itself: Other nucleotide sequences from this sample produce the same CDR3. V usage is TRBV5-1 and J usage is TRBJ2-7, with TRBD2 matching over 7 bases. CDR3 length equals 13 residues. Per the germline V gene, CDR1 is SGHRS and CDR2 is YFSETQ. With V trimmed by 3 bases and J by 4 bases, 4 bases remained unmatched. The CDR3 region is CASSSGEGYEQYF. In nucleotides, the CDR3 is TGCGCCAGCAGCTCGGGGGAGGGGTACGAGCAGTACTTC.

This chain's CDR3 is CASSLEARSNTGELFF. Written as DNA, the CDR3 is TGCGCCAGCAGCTTGGAAGCTAGATCTAACACCGGGGAGCTGTTTTTT. The chain uses TRBV5-1 and TRBJ2-2; no firm D call. CDR1 and CDR2 from the germline V gene are SGHRS and YFSETQ. The V gene lost 0 bases and the J gene lost 2 bases, with 11 bases spanning the gap. This CDR3 contains 16 residues.

The chain recombines TRBV23-1 with TRBJ2-1, with 7 nucleotides matching TRBD2. TRBV23-1 carries the ORF label, with uncertain function. The V and J ends lost 8 bases and 6 bases, in that order; junction bases with no gene match: 19. The CDR3 loop spans 17 amino acids. For the CDR3, the DNA is TGCGCCAGCTGGCCCTCTAAGCGGGATGGCTTGACCAATGAGCAGTTCTTC. It codes for CASWPSKRDGLTNEQFF.

The chain joins TRBV11-3 to TRBJ2-1, with D perhaps matching TRBD1 or TRBD2 (6 bases each). V was cut by 5 bases and J by 7 bases, with 24 bases left in between. This CDR3 spans 17 amino acids. Germline CDR1 is SGHNT and CDR2 is YENEEA. The CDR3 DNA sequence: TGTGCCAGCAGCCGGTCGGGGATGGGGGGCCCGGGGAATGAGCAGTTCTTC. It translates to CASSRSGMGGPGNEQFF.

The V and J genes are TRBV7-8 and TRBJ1-1; D not resolved. CDR3 size: 14 residues. Germline V CDR1 and CDR2: SGHVS, FQNEAQ. V was pared by 7 bases and J by 5 bases, with 17 bases between. In DNA, the CDR3 is TGTGCCAGCACCTCGGAGGGTGCTGGGACTGAAGCTTTCTTT. Translation gives CASTSEGAGTEAFF.

The rearrangement uses TRBV7-2 and TRBJ1-2; 9 positions match TRBD1. The V gene's germline CDR1 is SGHTA and CDR2 FQGNSA. Unmatched junction bases numbered 15, after V lost 5 bases and J lost 8 bases. The CDR3 totals 16 residues. This CDR3 reads CASSSEPGQGFRGYTF. CDR3 DNA: TGTGCCAGCAGCAGTGAGCCGGGACAGGGCTTTCGAGGCTACACCTTC.

The CDR3 loop is CASSISDGLNEKLFF. CDR3 bases: TGTGCCAGTAGTATAAGTGACGGACTAAATGAAAAACTGTTTTTT. V usage is TRBV19 and J usage is TRBJ1-4, with no clear D. CDR1 LNHDA and CDR2 SQIVND come from the germline V gene (reference sequence). V lost 2 bases and J 5 bases, leaving 12 bases between the germline ends. CDR3 length equals 15 residues.